The 8 T cell receptor beta chains below come from one sample, sequenced in a study of naive CD8 T cells in extremely preterm neonates. The table came from immunoSEQ multiplex PCR; TCRdb's copy has only in-frame clones and leaves some out. The table shows 7,300 or so clones, with about 90% occurring only once. Elective cesarean births at about 35-42 weeks, without labor or membrane rupture, supplied the cord blood. Material for sequencing was naive CD8+ T cells from cord blood. These TCRs come from a newborn in good health.

The V call is TRBV11-2, the J call TRBJ2-2; TRBD2 matches 14 bases. V was pared by 3 bases and J by 2 bases, with 8 bases of the junction left unmatched. The V gene's germline CDR1 is SGHAT and CDR2 FQNNGV. This CDR3 region has 19 residues. The CDR3 coding sequence is TGTGCCAGCAGCTTCCCGACTAGCGGGGGGGGAAGAAACACCGGGGAGCTGTTTTTT. This codes for CASSFPTSGGGRNTGELFF.

The V gene is TRBV5-6, the J gene TRBJ2-7; 7 bases line up with TRBD1. The germline V gene encodes CDR1 SGHDT and CDR2 YYEEEE. CDR3 size: 13 residues. The V gene end was trimmed by 7 bases and the J gene end by 0 bases; junction bases not matched to a gene: 4. This chain's CDR3 is CASRDSHSYEQYF. The CDR3 DNA is TGTGCCAGCCGGGACAGCCACTCCTACGAGCAGTACTTC.

The rearrangement joins TRBV5-1 to TRBJ1-1, with no clear D. The CDR3 consists of 14 residues. In germline, CDR1 is SGHRS, CDR2 YFSETQ. The V end lost 1 base, the J end lost 2 bases, and 9 bases lay between the germline ends. The CDR3 spells CASSLSDSNTEAFF. The CDR3 DNA sequence: TGCGCCAGCAGCTTGTCCGACTCCAACACTGAAGCTTTCTTT.

This clone occurred once. The chain carries TRBV7-9 and TRBJ2-7; possibly TRBD1 for D (8 bases). CDR1 SEHNR and CDR2 FQNEAQ come from the germline V gene (reference sequence). CDR3 length: 15 residues. The ends were cut back, 0 bases at V and 5 bases at J, with 14 bases in the middle. CDR3 coding DNA: TGTGCCAGCAGCTTAGCCACAGGGGGGGAGGACGAGCAGTACTTC. Translated, it gives CASSLATGGEDEQYF.

This chain joins TRBV21-1 and TRBJ2-7; the table's D call of TRBD2 was not tested on the DNA. TRBV21-1 is a listed pseudogene. The CDR3 is 18 residues long. In DNA form, the CDR3 reads TGTGCCAGCAGCAAAGAATGGACTAGCGGGAGGAGCTCCTACGAGCAGTACTTC. Protein product: CASSKEWTSGRSSYEQYF.

This rearrangement joins TRBV19 to TRBJ2-7; TRBD1 matches 10 bases. V shed 9 bases, J shed 0 bases, and the junction held 5 bases outside the gene matches. CDR3 length equals 14 residues. The germline V gene encodes CDR1 LNHDA and CDR2 SQIVND (reference sequence). Written as DNA, the CDR3 is TGTGCCAGCAGGGGACAGGGGAGCTCCTACGAGCAGTACTTC. Translation gives CASRGQGSSYEQYF.

The chain joins TRBV5-4 to TRBJ2-1; 11 bases are shared with TRBD2. The CDR3 covers 15 residues. Germline-derived CDR1 and CDR2 are SGHNT and YYREEE (reference sequence). The V and J ends lost 6 bases and 4 bases, in that order; junction bases with no gene match: 6. As DNA, the CDR3 is TGTGCCAGCATGCCGGGACTAGCGGAATACAATGAGCAGTTCTTC. Its protein product is CASMPGLAEYNEQFF.

V gene TRBV6-1 combines with J gene TRBJ2-7; 8 nucleotides line up with TRBD1. V dropped 6 bases and J dropped 4; count of bases not matched to a gene: 5. Per germline, CDR1 MNHNS and CDR2 SASEGT. The CDR3 has 13 amino acids. CDR3: CASSMDRAYEQYF. The DNA of the CDR3 is TGTGCCAGCAGCATGGACAGGGCGTACGAGCAGTACTTC.